These 17 T cell receptor beta chains came from one sample sequenced in a study of Graves' ophthalmopathy and Graves' hyperthyroidism. Scientists amplified the TCR beta CDR3 regions from RNA transcripts. First-round RT-PCR employed HTBI primers, with a second-round multiplex PCR after it. TCRdb re-derived calls from the multiplex PCR reads in MiXCR, one entry per CDR3 protein. This sample has some 1.1 million distinct CDR3 sequences, with less than 45% found just once. Sequencing was carried out using peripheral blood or thyroid tissue (not recorded which). The receptor set was obtained from an adult man with Graves' hyperthyroidism.

The chain's CDR3 is CAWSVRVVAFF. The CDR3 coding sequence is TGTGCCTGGAGTGTACGGGTAGTAGCTTTCTTT. The rearrangement joins TRBV30 to TRBJ1-1, with D uncertain. V shed 0 bases and J shed 10 bases, with 9 bases lying between them. The CDR3 loop spans 11 amino acids. The germline V gene encodes CDR1 GTSNPN and CDR2 SVGIG (reference sequence).

This clonotype appeared many times. This chain links TRBV19 with TRBJ1-1; D unresolved. The length of the CDR3 is 12 residues. Germline V gene sequence: CDR1 LNHDA, CDR2 SQIVND (reference sequence). V was cut by 8 bases and J by 2 bases, with 9 bases left in between. CDR3: CASALSNTEAFF. The CDR3 nucleotides read TGTGCCAGTGCGTTAAGCAACACTGAAGCTTTCTTT.

The chain joins TRBV7-8 to TRBJ1-1, with D tentatively TRBD1 (6 bases). This CDR3 has 12 amino acids. CDR1 SGHVS and CDR2 FQNEAQ come from the germline V gene. Trimming removed 6 bases from V and 7 bases from J, with 12 bases in between. Written as DNA, the CDR3 is TGTGCCAGCAGGTCTGGGGGGCGTGAAGCTTTCTTT. This sequence encodes CASRSGGREAFF.

This chain connects TRBV2 to TRBJ2-5, with 11 bases lining up with TRBD1. The CDR3 consists of 14 residues. The V gene's germline CDR1 is SNHLY and CDR2 FYNNEI. After removal of 4 bases from V and 6 bases from J, the junction contained 4 bases not matched to a gene. CDR3 in DNA: TGTGCCAGCAGTGGGACAGGGGGCTCGAAGACCCAGTACTTC. Translation: CASSGTGGSKTQYF.

This clonotype came up many times. The chain is built from TRBV7-2 and TRBJ2-5; D may be TRBD2 (6 bases). Trimming took off 2 bases at V and 4 bases at J, with 8 bases between the two ends. The CDR3 is made up of 13 amino acids. Germline V lookup: CDR1 SGHTA, CDR2 FQGNSA. This chain's CDR3 is CASSLLGGETQYF. Here the CDR3 DNA reads TGTGCCAGCAGCTTACTGGGGGGAGAGACCCAGTACTTC. The full variable domain, rest sourced from reference TRBV7-2 and TRBJ2-5, is GAGVSQSPSNKVTEKGKDVELRCDPISGHTALYWYRQSLGQGLEFLIYFQGNSAPDKSGLPSDRFSAERTGGSVSTLTIQRTQQEDSAVYLCASSLLGGETQYFGPGTRLLVL.

This clonotype has more than one count but fewer than ten. The chain employs TRBV11-3 and TRBJ2-2, with a tentative D call TRBD1 (6 bases). Germline V gene data show CDR1 as SGHNT and CDR2 as YENEEA. The V and J ends lost 7 bases and 8 bases respectively, with 17 bases between them. This CDR3 is built from 14 residues. The CDR3 loop reads CASILHAGAGELFF. The CDR3 coding sequence is TGTGCCAGCATCCTCCATGCAGGGGCGGGGGAGCTGTTTTTT.

This clonotype was counted ten times or more. V and J are TRBV29-1 and TRBJ2-5; tentatively, D is TRBD2 (5 bases). The CDR3 has 14 residues. Looked up from germline, CDR1 is SQVTM and CDR2 is ANQGSEA. The ends were cut back, 6 bases at V and 5 bases at J, with 19 bases in the middle. CDR3 protein: CSVASMDWRETQYF. DNA for the CDR3: TGCAGCGTCGCGTCCATGGACTGGCGTGAGACCCAGTACTTC.

The chain joins TRBV7-9 to TRBJ1-1, with TRBD1 matching over 9 bases. CDR1 is SEHNR and CDR2 is FQNEAQ in the germline V gene (reference sequence). This CDR3 has 14 residues. J gave up 5 bases and V 6 bases, and 7 bases lay outside the gene matches. CDR3 nucleotides: TGTGCCAGCAGAAAGGGACAGGGAGCTACTGAAGCTTTCTTT. It encodes CASRKGQGATEAFF.

The rearrangement uses TRBV20-1 and TRBJ1-1, with 9 nucleotides matching TRBD1. The CDR3 is 15 amino acids. Losses at the gene ends were 5 bases for V and 0 bases for J; bases not matched to a gene: 7. Germline CDR1 reads DFQATT; CDR2 reads SNEGSKA (reference sequence). The CDR3 nucleotides read TGCAGTGCTGAACAGGGGGCCGTAGTGAACACTGAAGCTTTCTTT. This codes for CSAEQGAVVNTEAFF.

The V call is TRBV4-1, the J call TRBJ2-2, with 9 bases identical to TRBD2. This CDR3 contains 16 residues. From germline, CDR1 is MGHRA and CDR2 YSYEKL. V shed 3 bases and J 1 base; nucleotides not matched to a gene: 3. CDR3 nucleotides: TGCGCCAGCAGCCAGGAGCGGGAGGAGAACACCGGGGAGCTGTTTTTT. Protein product: CASSQEREENTGELFF.

This clonotype has ten or more counts. This chain connects TRBV12-3 or TRBV12-4 to TRBJ1-6, with D uncertain. The CDR3 contains 13 residues. The ends were cut back, 6 bases at V and 7 bases at J, with 10 bases in the middle. CDR3 region: CASSNYGNSPLHF. The CDR3 coding sequence is TGTGCCAGCAGCAACTACGGGAATTCACCCCTCCACTTT.

This clonotype showed up just a few times. Germline is not matched at one junction end, which may reflect a read error. The genes are TRBV12-3 or TRBV12-4 and TRBJ1-2; 7 bases are a match to TRBD1. CDR3 length: 14 amino acids. CDR3 sequence reads: CTSGETGFSYGYTF. The DNA of the CDR3 is TGTACCAGCGGCGAGACAGGGTTCAGCTATGGCTACACCTTC.

The chain is built from TRBV5-1 and TRBJ2-2; D is unclear. This CDR3 has 15 residues. Between the trimmed V and J ends, which lost 4 bases and 1 base, there was a span of 11 bases. In germline, CDR1 is SGHRS, CDR2 YFSETQ. CDR3 DNA: TGCGCCAGCAGCCCCCGTCCCGGGAACACCGGGGAGCTGTTTTTT. This codes for CASSPRPGNTGELFF.

This clonotype occurred many times. The rearrangement links TRBV5-1 to TRBJ1-4, with D tentatively TRBD1 (6 bases). This CDR3 is 15 amino acids long. The V gene lost 4 bases and the J gene lost 8 bases, with 18 bases spanning the gap. Germline lookup yields CDR1 SGHRS and CDR2 YFSETQ. CDR3 DNA sequence: TGCGCCAGCAGCGTACCCAGGGGCGGGGAAGAAAAACTGTTTTTT. This gives the protein CASSVPRGGEEKLFF.

This clonotype showed up many times. The rearrangement uses TRBV24-1 and TRBJ2-3; a weak D match, TRBD2 (6 bases). The germline CDR1 and CDR2 sequences are KGHDR and SFDVKD. Trimming took 2 bases from V and 5 from J, leaving 7 bases between them. This CDR3 has 13 amino acids. CDR3 residues: CATSDSGGDTQYF. For the CDR3, the DNA is TGTGCCACCAGTGATTCCGGGGGAGATACGCAGTATTTT.

V gene TRBV19 combines with J gene TRBJ2-6; the D gene is possibly TRBD2 (6 bases). Germline assignment: CDR1 LNHDA and CDR2 SQIVND (reference sequence). Trimming cost V 3 bases and J 0 bases, with 15 bases left between them. The CDR3 sequence is 18 residues long. The CDR3 region has the DNA TGTGCCAGTAGTATTTTTTCTAGCGAACGCTCTGGGGCCAACGTCCTGACTTTC. It yields the protein CASSIFSSERSGANVLTF.

This clonotype was seen a few times. At one end, the junction sequence differs from germline, possibly due to a read error. This chain uses TRBV6-1 with TRBJ1-2; D is uncertain. The germline V gene encodes CDR1 MNHNS and CDR2 SASEGT. The CDR3 totals 15 residues. The CDR3 sequence is CASSEDGYQVPGYTF. In nucleotides, the CDR3 is TGTGCCAGCAGCGAAGACGGTTATCAAGTCCCTGGCTACACCTTC.